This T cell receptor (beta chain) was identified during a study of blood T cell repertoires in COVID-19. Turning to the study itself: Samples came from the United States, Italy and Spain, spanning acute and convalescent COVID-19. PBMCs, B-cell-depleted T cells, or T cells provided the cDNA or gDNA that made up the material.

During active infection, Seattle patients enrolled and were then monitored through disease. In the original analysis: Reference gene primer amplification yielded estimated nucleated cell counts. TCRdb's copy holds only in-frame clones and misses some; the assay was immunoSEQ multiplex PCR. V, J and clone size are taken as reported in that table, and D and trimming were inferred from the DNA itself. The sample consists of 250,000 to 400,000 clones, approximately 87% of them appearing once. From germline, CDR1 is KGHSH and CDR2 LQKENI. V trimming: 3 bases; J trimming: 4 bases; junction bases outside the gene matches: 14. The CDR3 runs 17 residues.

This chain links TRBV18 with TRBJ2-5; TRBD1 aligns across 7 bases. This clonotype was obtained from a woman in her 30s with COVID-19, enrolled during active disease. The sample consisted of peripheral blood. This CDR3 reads CASSPPFRQGGSETQYF. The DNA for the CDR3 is TGTGCCAGCTCACCCCCCTTTCGACAGGGTGGTTCAGAGACCCAGTACTTC.